Each of the 29 T cell receptor beta chains below was sequenced from the same sample in a study of T cell responses to AZD1222 COVID-19 vaccine. Clones were read by immunoSEQ multiplex PCR, and TCRdb kept only the in-frame ones, dropping some. The data show roughly 160,000 clones, 85% to 95% seen once. Sequencing used peripheral blood, obtained on day 0 of AZD1222 vaccination. The source of these receptors is an adult in good health.

V is TRBV2 and J is TRBJ1-2; tentatively, D is TRBD1 (6 bases). CDR3 length: 15 residues. V was shortened by 6 bases and J by 1 base, with 15 bases between the two germline ends. Germline CDR1 and CDR2: SNHLY and FYNNEI. CDR3 loop: CASSDTGRFNYGYTF. The DNA for the CDR3 is TGTGCCAGCAGCGATACAGGGAGATTTAACTATGGCTACACCTTC.

This clone was found once. The chain uses TRBV6-2 or TRBV6-3 and TRBJ1-6, with D unclear. There are 12 residues in the CDR3. The V end lost 2 bases, the J end lost 9 bases, and 5 bases lay between the germline ends. Germline V gives CDR1 MNHEY, CDR2 SVGEGT. CDR3 bases: TGTGCCAGCAGTTACCCCCTTTCACCCCTCCACTTT. This gives the protein CASSYPLSPLHF.

The chain has TRBV2 and TRBJ2-7; 12 nucleotides align to TRBD2. V lost 6 bases and J lost 7; bases outside the gene matches: 7. This CDR3 is 14 amino acids long. The germline V gene has CDR1 SNHLY and CDR2 FYNNEI. The DNA of the CDR3 is TGTGCCAGCAGGGCTAGCGGGGGGGACCTTGAGCAGTACTTC. Its translation: CASRASGGDLEQYF. Looking up the rest from reference TRBV2 and TRBJ2-7 gives the full variable domain: EPEVTQTPSHQVTQMGQEVILRCVPISNHLYFYWYRQILGQKVEFLVSFYNNEISEKSEIFDDQFSVERPDGSNFTLKIRSTKLEDSAMYFCASRASGGDLEQYFGPGTRLTVT.

A word on this clone: Other DNA sequences in the same sample also yield this CDR3. The chain recombines TRBV28 with TRBJ2-7; the D is unclear. This CDR3 has 12 residues. V was pared by 3 bases and J by 2 bases, with 5 bases between. Germline V CDR1 and CDR2: MDHEN, SYDVKM. The CDR3: CASSLGTYEQYF. As DNA, the CDR3 is TGTGCCAGCAGTTTGGGCACCTACGAGCAGTACTTC. The variable domain in full, with the rest retrieved from reference TRBV28 and TRBJ2-7, is DVKVTQSSRYLVKRTGEKVFLECVQDMDHENMFWYRQDPGLGLRLIYFSYDVKMKEKGDIPEGYSVSREKKERFSLILESASTNQTSMYLCASSLGTYEQYFGPGTRLTVT.

The gene calls are TRBV28 and TRBJ1-5; D unclear. Germline values: CDR1 MDHEN, CDR2 SYDVKM. The CDR3 loop spans 14 amino acids. The germline V and J ends were trimmed by 5 bases and 2 bases, with 10 bases remaining between them. Here the CDR3 reads CASSQVAGNQPQHF. In nucleotides, the CDR3 is TGTGCCAGCAGTCAGGTAGCGGGCAATCAGCCCCAGCATTTT.

The chain recombines TRBV18 with TRBJ1-2; 7 nucleotides line up with TRBD1. Germline-derived CDR1 and CDR2 are KGHSH and LQKENI. The CDR3 is 14 amino acids. The J segment lost 4 bases and the V segment lost 3 bases, leaving 5 bases of the junction unmatched. The CDR3 region has the DNA TGTGCCAGCTCACCGGGGACAGAACGCTATGGCTACACCTTC. Translating it yields CASSPGTERYGYTF.

The chain couples TRBV4-3 to TRBJ2-7; D might be TRBD1 or TRBD2, each matching 5 bases. V lost 4 bases and J lost 3, with 16 bases in between. In germline, CDR1 is LGHNA, CDR2 YSLEER. The CDR3 has 15 amino acids. In DNA, the CDR3 is TGCGCCAGCAGCCCCCGGGCCGGGGCCGGCTACGAGCAGTACTTC. It codes for CASSPRAGAGYEQYF.

This chain joins TRBV19 and TRBJ1-2; tentatively, D is TRBD1 (6 bases). Germline lookup yields CDR1 LNHDA and CDR2 SQIVND (reference sequence). V shed 5 bases and J shed 5 bases, with 12 bases lying between them. The CDR3 has 13 residues. The CDR3 DNA reads as TGTGCCAGTAGTGGGACACCCATTTATGGCTACACCTTC. Protein product: CASSGTPIYGYTF.

Here the CDR3 DNA reads TGTGCCTGTTTGGGACTAGCGGGGATTGAGCAGTTCTTC. Its protein is CACLGLAGIEQFF. This rearrangement joins TRBV30 to TRBJ2-1; 13 bases match TRBD2. Per the germline V gene, CDR1 is GTSNPN and CDR2 is SVGIG (reference sequence). The V and J ends lost 6 bases and 9 bases, in that order; junction bases with no gene match: 5. This CDR3 region has 13 residues. Full variable domain (rest looked up from reference TRBV30 and TRBJ2-1): SQTIHQWPATLVQPVGSPLSLECTVEGTSNPNLYWYRQAAGRGLQLLFYSVGIGQISSEVPQNLSASRPQDRQFILSSKKLLLSDSGFYLCACLGLAGIEQFFGPGTRLTVL.

The chain joins TRBV19 to TRBJ1-5, with D uncertain. V dropped 0 bases and J dropped 4 bases, with 10 bases sitting between them. Germline V gene data show CDR1 as LNHDA and CDR2 as SQIVND (reference sequence). The CDR3 contains 15 residues. CDR3 protein: CASSIEGLANQPQHF. In DNA, the CDR3 is TGTGCCAGTAGTATAGAAGGGTTAGCAAATCAGCCCCAGCATTTT.

This clone was seen just once. The rearrangement uses TRBV7-2 and TRBJ1-2, with 7 bases identical to TRBD1. This CDR3 has 14 amino acids. After removal of 1 base from V and 8 bases from J, the junction contained 7 bases not matched to a gene. In germline, CDR1 is SGHTA, CDR2 FQGNSA. CDR3 protein: CASSLVAQGNGYTF. CDR3 sequence (DNA): TGTGCCAGCAGCTTAGTGGCACAGGGGAACGGCTACACCTTC.

This chain joins TRBV11-3 and TRBJ1-2; the match to TRBD1 covers 9 bases. From germline, CDR1 is SGHNT and CDR2 YENEEA. With V trimmed by 4 bases and J by 6 bases, 6 bases remained unmatched. The length of the CDR3 is 14 residues. CDR3 DNA sequence: TGTGCCAGCAGCTCTTATGGGACAGGGAATGGCTACACCTTC. Amino acids: CASSSYGTGNGYTF.

V and J are TRBV12-3 or TRBV12-4 and TRBJ1-2; 7 bases align to TRBD1. CDR3 size: 12 residues. J was trimmed by 6 bases and V by 5 bases; bases with no gene match: 3. This CDR3 reads CASSTGEDGYTF. CDR3 nucleotide sequence: TGTGCCAGCAGTACAGGGGAGGATGGCTACACCTTC.

DNA for the CDR3: TGTGCCACCAGCCAGGGATACAACTATGGCTACACCTTC. It yields the protein CATSQGYNYGYTF. The chain joins TRBV24-1 to TRBJ1-2, with D perhaps matching TRBD1 (5 bases). V lost 7 bases and J 2 bases, leaving 10 bases between the germline ends. Germline assignment: CDR1 KGHDR and CDR2 SFDVKD. This CDR3 is 13 amino acids long.

This clone was seen a single time. This chain joins TRBV5-1 and TRBJ1-5; D might be TRBD1 (6 bases). V lost 4 bases to trimming and J lost 2 bases, with 19 bases between them. Germline CDR1 reads SGHRS; CDR2 reads YFSETQ. This CDR3 comprises 17 residues. CDR3 sequence: CASSLDRPKIGNQPQHF. In nucleotides, the CDR3 is TGCGCCAGCAGCCTCGACAGGCCGAAGATAGGCAATCAGCCCCAGCATTTT.

Comments on this clone: Other DNA sequences from this sample encode an identical CDR3 as well. The V call is TRBV19, the J call TRBJ1-5; no clear D gene. The CDR3 is made up of 12 amino acids. V was trimmed by 3 bases and J by 2 bases, leaving 2 bases between them. Germline V lookup: CDR1 LNHDA, CDR2 SQIVND (reference sequence). Written as DNA, the CDR3 is TGTGCCAGTAGTATCGGCAATCAGCCCCAGCATTTT. This gives the protein CASSIGNQPQHF.

This chain joins TRBV4-1 and TRBJ1-5; D uncertain. CDR3 length equals 14 residues. V lost 4 bases and J lost 3, with 10 bases in between. Per germline, CDR1 MGHRA and CDR2 YSYEKL. Here the CDR3 DNA reads TGCGCCAGCAGCCTCCGGGCCCCCAATCAGCCCCAGCATTTT. Its translation: CASSLRAPNQPQHF.

The rearrangement joins TRBV11-3 to TRBJ1-2, with D possibly TRBD1 on 5 matching bases. The germline CDR1 and CDR2 sequences are SGHNT and YENEEA. CDR3 length: 15 amino acids. Trimming removed 1 base at V and 9 bases at J, with 18 bases between. Here the CDR3 DNA reads TGTGCCAGCAGCTTAGTACGGACGGGGGAAGCAAGCTACACCTTC. Protein product: CASSLVRTGEASYTF.

This chain connects TRBV28 to TRBJ1-2, with D possibly matching TRBD1 (6 bases). Trimming shortened V by 5 bases and J by 8 bases, and 15 bases separated the two germline ends. The CDR3 is 13 amino acids. Germline V gene sequence: CDR1 MDHEN, CDR2 SYDVKM. The CDR3 here is CASSGNRVGGYTF. The CDR3 DNA is TGTGCCAGCAGTGGAAACAGGGTTGGCGGCTACACCTTC.

The gene calls are TRBV7-2 and TRBJ2-2; the match to TRBD1 covers 10 bases. The length of the CDR3 is 16 residues. Unmatched junction bases numbered 4, after V lost 1 base and J lost 5 bases. Germline V gene data show CDR1 as SGHTA and CDR2 as FQGNSA. CDR3 loop: CASSLVGTGVTGELFF. CDR3 nucleotide sequence: TGTGCCAGCAGCTTAGTGGGGACAGGGGTAACCGGGGAGCTGTTTTTT.

J is TRBJ2-7 and V is TRBV7-3; a weak D match, TRBD1 (5 bases). The CDR3 totals 15 residues. Germline loops: CDR1 SGHTA, CDR2 FQGTGA. Trimming stripped 2 bases from V and 2 bases from J, with 13 bases between. The CDR3 nucleotides read TGTGCCAGCAGCTTAGGTACGAGGACACCCTACGAGCAGTACTTC. Its protein is CASSLGTRTPYEQYF.

This clone was recorded once. The V gene is TRBV18, the J gene TRBJ1-1; 8 bases map to TRBD1. This CDR3 has 15 residues. The germline V gene has CDR1 KGHSH and CDR2 LQKENI. Trimming took 4 bases from V and 6 from J; bases not matched to a gene: 10. CDR3 DNA: TGTGCCAGCTCACGTGGGACAGGCTATAACGCTGAAGCTTTCTTT. This gives the protein CASSRGTGYNAEAFF.

This rearrangement joins TRBV12-3 or TRBV12-4 to TRBJ1-1; D is perhaps TRBD1 (6 bases). The CDR3 is 12 residues long. V was trimmed by 3 bases and J by 10 bases, leaving 12 bases between them. CDR3 loop: CASSFGGGSAFF. CDR3 coding DNA: TGTGCCAGCAGTTTTGGGGGGGGCTCAGCTTTCTTT.

The DNA for the CDR3 is TGTGCCAGCAGTCCGGACAGAAATCAGCCCCAGCATTTT. Amino acids: CASSPDRNQPQHF. This chain connects TRBV12-3 or TRBV12-4 to TRBJ1-5; D is possibly TRBD1 (6 bases). Between the trimmed V and J ends, which lost 5 bases and 4 bases, there was a span of 9 bases. The CDR3 sequence is 13 residues long.

The rearrangement links TRBV15 to TRBJ1-4, with D possibly matching TRBD1 (5 bases). Germline loops: CDR1 LNHNV, CDR2 YYDKDF (reference sequence). The CDR3 is 15 residues long. Trimming cost V 0 bases and J 3 bases, with 8 bases left between them. The CDR3 spells CATSRDLQANEKLFF. DNA of the CDR3: TGTGCCACCAGCAGAGATCTACAGGCTAATGAAAAACTGTTTTTT.

The V gene is TRBV7-9, the J gene TRBJ2-7, with a possible D match to TRBD2 (5 bases). Trimming shortened V by 7 bases and J by 6 bases, and 13 bases separated the two germline ends. Germline V gene data show CDR1 as SEHNR and CDR2 as FQNEAQ (reference sequence). The CDR3 consists of 12 residues. Here the CDR3 DNA reads TGTGCCAGCACCCTCCATCGGGGCGAGCAGTACTTC. Encoded protein: CASTLHRGEQYF.

J is TRBJ2-3 and V is TRBV28, with a weak D call TRBD2 (6 bases). Per the germline V gene, CDR1 is MDHEN and CDR2 is SYDVKM. This CDR3 region has 16 residues. Trimming stripped 7 bases from V and 0 bases from J, with 17 bases between. This CDR3 is CASNPPGLASTDTQYF. The CDR3 bases are TGTGCCAGCAATCCCCCCGGGCTAGCGAGCACAGATACGCAGTATTTT.

V and J are TRBV3-1 (or the pseudogene TRBV3-2) and TRBJ1-2, with D maybe TRBD1 (5 bases). Deletions cut 0 bases from V and 8 bases from J, with 10 bases between. Germline CDR1 and CDR2: LGHDT and YNNKEL (reference sequence). The CDR3 covers 13 residues. The CDR3 loop is CASSQETVAGYTF. CDR3 DNA: TGTGCCAGCAGCCAAGAGACAGTAGCCGGCTACACCTTC.

The chain combines TRBV11-2 with TRBJ1-2, with D perhaps TRBD1 (6 bases). Trimming took 4 bases from V and 7 from J, leaving 13 bases between them. This CDR3 comprises 13 residues. Germline CDR1 is SGHAT and CDR2 is FQNNGV. CDR3 protein: CASSSNREAGYTF. The DNA for the CDR3 is TGTGCCAGCAGCTCAAACAGGGAGGCTGGCTACACCTTC.